Given below is one T cell receptor beta chain in context. Its antigen remains unidentified. The sample holds no much larger clone one base away, and base qualities are not on file. The germline V gene (reference sequence) supplies CDR1 SEHNR and CDR2 FQNEAQ. The CDR3 starts with the cysteine, ends with the phenylalanine, and has 14 residues. Just the 42-base CDR3 DNA is kept, in frame starting at base 1. V is pruned by 1 base and J by 7 bases, leaving 5 bases of the junction without a gene match. Library preparation used the immunoSEQ multiplex PCR assay. Deep sequencing of rearranged TCR beta loci, alongside multiparametric flow cytometry, was used to profile T cell repertoires. TCRdb holds this immuneACCESS table with in-frame rearrangements only. Some clones are missing; in checked studies, unresolved V genes explain under half, and the rest has no known cause. This sample is represented by 150,000 or so clones; approximately 86% of them were singletons. About 4.3% of the sample comes from the top ten.

The sample is drawn from a study of lymphopenia after photon versus proton radiotherapy (dated by TCRdb to the late 2010s). For context, the study as a whole: In patients with gastrointestinal tumors who developed high-grade lymphopenia, the study compared the immunological effects of photon radiation therapy with those of proton radiation therapy. The cohort included roughly 18 patients with gastrointestinal tumors who developed lymphopenia after receiving either photon or proton therapy. The goal of the study was to describe how the two radiation modalities differ in their effects on the immune system.

Here is what the overall study found, with its caveats: After the lymphocyte count nadir, photon-treated repertoires showed oligoclonal expansion, especially of CD8+ Temra cells, which drove the drop in diversity. Relative stability during treatment was observed in proton-treated patients, whereas loss of naive T cells and TCR diversity and gain of effector/memory populations were observed in photon-treated patients. The survival association was assessed only in patients who died, and better survival with proton therapy was presented by the authors as a possibility rather than a demonstrated result. Among patients across the cohort who died, overall survival time showed an inverse correlation with a larger post-nadir drop in TCR diversity.

This TCR came from a middle-aged man with gastric cancer. Source: peripheral blood, taken from a patient treated with photon-based radiotherapy. The chain employs TRBV7-9 and TRBJ2-7, with TRBD1 matching 9 junction bases. In nucleotide form, the sequence is TGTGCCAGCAGCTTAGACTACAGGGGGCGAGAGCAGTACTTC. It encodes CASSLDYRGREQYF.